This T cell receptor beta chain is from a study of identical twins. This CDR3 contains 13 residues. Per germline, CDR1 SEHNR and CDR2 FQNEAQ (reference sequence). V was pared by 3 bases and J by 4 bases, with 9 bases between. Concerning this clonotype: The antigen remains unidentified.

Whole-study results and caveats: Among monozygotic twins, out-of-frame TCR alpha sharing exceeded what models predicted.

Addition of a universal primer site occurred through template switching, and cDNA carried unique molecular identifiers. TCRdb reprocessed the 5' RACE reads via MiXCR and lists one record per CDR3 protein. This sample yields around 650,000 distinct CDR3 sequences, of which about 7.1% are seen a single time; 1.6% belongs to the top ten. These data are also associated with another study on yellow fever vaccine responses in identical twins.

The V gene is TRBV7-9, the J gene TRBJ1-1; D perhaps matches TRBD1 (6 bases). The sequence came from a woman between 18 and 30 years old in good health. The sequenced sample consisted of PBMCs. CDR3: CASSFGGLTEAFF. CDR3 sequence (DNA): TGTGCCAGCAGCTTCGGGGGCCTCACTGAAGCTTTCTTT.